This T cell receptor (beta chain) was identified during a study of T cell clones after liver transplantation. Study-level information: Immunosuppression withdrawal was tried within 2 years after liver transplantation in this trial. Graft-donor-reactive sequences were compared with third-party-reactive TCRbeta sequences from pre-transplant mixed lymphocyte reactions. Tolerance: complete withdrawal held at least one year, liver enzymes staying within twice normal.

Thawed unstimulated PBMCs were FACS-sorted by CD3, CD4 and CD8 into two populations. V lost 0 bases and J lost 4, with 6 bases in between. The V gene's germline CDR1 is MNHEY and CDR2 SVGAGI. The CDR3 consists of 13 residues. Generated by immunoSEQ multiplex PCR, the TCRdb table keeps only in-frame clones and is missing some. The sample consists of under 20,000 clones, 88% of them appearing once. The sample in question was CD8+ T cells from blood, obtained before liver transplant. The rearrangement uses TRBV6-5 and TRBJ1-2; no firm D call. The receptor's source is a human donor who received a liver transplant. CDR3 region: CASSYSGGYGYTF. DNA of the CDR3: TGTGCCAGCAGTTACTCGGGTGGCTATGGCTACACCTTC.